The sequence of this T cell receptor beta chain was determined in a study of T cells after yellow fever vaccination. General study points: Booster samples showed a return of most primary-vaccination clones (approximately 95% CD4, 88% CD8). Some clonotypes, a small share, were shared between CD4 and CD8 compartments.

TCRdb reanalysed the 5' RACE reads using MiXCR and keeps one entry per CDR3 protein. The sample includes about 300,000 distinct CDR3 sequences, around 6.8% of them seen just once. This CDR3 spans 16 amino acids. Germline CDR1 reads DFQATT; CDR2 reads SNEGSKA (reference sequence). This clonotype was counted once. Its antigen is currently unknown. Mismatch with germline at one junction end may stem from a read error. Sequenced material: PBMCs, taken 35 to 50 days after the first yellow fever vaccination. This clonotype was sampled from a man between 18 and 29 years old who received the YFV17D yellow fever vaccine. This sequence joins TRBV20-1 and TRBJ1-4; 9 bases are a match to TRBD1. DNA of the CDR3: TGCTGTGCTAGAGTCCGCCTGGACAGGGGTAGGGAAAAACTGTTTTTT. This encodes CCARVRLDRGREKLFF.